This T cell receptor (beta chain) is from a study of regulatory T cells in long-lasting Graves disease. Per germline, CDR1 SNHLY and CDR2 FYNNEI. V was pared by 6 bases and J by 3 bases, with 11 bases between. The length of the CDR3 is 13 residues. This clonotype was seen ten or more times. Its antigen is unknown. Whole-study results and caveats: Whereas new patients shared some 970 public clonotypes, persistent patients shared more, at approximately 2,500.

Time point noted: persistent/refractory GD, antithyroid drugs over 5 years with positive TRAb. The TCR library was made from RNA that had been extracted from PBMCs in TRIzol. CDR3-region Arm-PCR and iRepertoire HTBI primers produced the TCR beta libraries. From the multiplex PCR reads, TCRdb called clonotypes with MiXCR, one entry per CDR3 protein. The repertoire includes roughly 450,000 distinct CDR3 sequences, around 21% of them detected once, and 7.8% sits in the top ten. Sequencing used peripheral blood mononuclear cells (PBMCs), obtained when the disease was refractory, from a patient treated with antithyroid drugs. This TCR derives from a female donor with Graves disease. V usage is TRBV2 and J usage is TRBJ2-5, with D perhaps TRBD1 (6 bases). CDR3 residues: CASSTGLKETQYF. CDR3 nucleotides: TGTGCCAGCAGCACAGGGTTGAAAGAGACCCAGTACTTC.